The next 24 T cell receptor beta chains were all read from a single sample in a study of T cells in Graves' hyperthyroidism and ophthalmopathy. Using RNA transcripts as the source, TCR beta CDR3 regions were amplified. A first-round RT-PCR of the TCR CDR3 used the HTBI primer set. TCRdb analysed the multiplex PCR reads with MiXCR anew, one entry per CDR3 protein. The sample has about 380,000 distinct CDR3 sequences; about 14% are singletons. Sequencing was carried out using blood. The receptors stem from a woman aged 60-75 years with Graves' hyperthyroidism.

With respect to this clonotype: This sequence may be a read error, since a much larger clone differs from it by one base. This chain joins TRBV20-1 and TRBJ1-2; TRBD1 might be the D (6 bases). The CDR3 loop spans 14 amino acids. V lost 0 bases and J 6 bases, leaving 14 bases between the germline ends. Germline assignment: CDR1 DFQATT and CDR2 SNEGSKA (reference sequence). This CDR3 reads CSARDWTEDHGYTF. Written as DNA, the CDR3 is TGCAGTGCTAGAGACTGGACAGAGGACCATGGCTACACCTTC.

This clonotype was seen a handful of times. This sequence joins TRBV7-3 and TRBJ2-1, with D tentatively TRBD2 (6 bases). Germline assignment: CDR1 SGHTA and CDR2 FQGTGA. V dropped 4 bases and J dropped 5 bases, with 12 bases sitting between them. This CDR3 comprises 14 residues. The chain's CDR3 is CASSSSTGDNEQFF. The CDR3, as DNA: TGTGCCAGCAGCTCGAGTACGGGGGACAATGAGCAGTTCTTC.

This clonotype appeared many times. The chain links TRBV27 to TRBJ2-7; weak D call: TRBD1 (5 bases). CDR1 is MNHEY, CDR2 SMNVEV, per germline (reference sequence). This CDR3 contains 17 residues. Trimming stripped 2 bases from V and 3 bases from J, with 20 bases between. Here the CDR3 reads CASSLLAGLHRSYEQYF. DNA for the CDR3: TGTGCCAGCAGTTTACTGGCAGGCCTGCACAGGAGCTACGAGCAGTACTTC.

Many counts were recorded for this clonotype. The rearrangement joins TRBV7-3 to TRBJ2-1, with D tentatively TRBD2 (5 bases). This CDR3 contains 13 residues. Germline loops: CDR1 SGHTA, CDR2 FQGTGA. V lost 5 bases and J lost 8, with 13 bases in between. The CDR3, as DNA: TGTGCCAGCAGCCTGATGGCCGGGGATGAGCAGTTCTTC. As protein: CASSLMAGDEQFF.

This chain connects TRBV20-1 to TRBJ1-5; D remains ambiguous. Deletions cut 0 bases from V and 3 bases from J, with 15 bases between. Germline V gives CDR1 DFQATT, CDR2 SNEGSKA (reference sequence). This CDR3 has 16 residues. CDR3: CSARDRVGTYNQPQHF. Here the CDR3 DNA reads TGCAGTGCTAGAGATCGGGTGGGCACTTACAATCAGCCCCAGCATTTT.

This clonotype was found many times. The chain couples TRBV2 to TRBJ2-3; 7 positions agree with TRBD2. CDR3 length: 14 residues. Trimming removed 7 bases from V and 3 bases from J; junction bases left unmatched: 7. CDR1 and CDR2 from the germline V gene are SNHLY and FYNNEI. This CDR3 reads CASKERDITDTQYF. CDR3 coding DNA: TGTGCCAGCAAGGAGCGGGATATAACAGATACGCAGTATTTT.

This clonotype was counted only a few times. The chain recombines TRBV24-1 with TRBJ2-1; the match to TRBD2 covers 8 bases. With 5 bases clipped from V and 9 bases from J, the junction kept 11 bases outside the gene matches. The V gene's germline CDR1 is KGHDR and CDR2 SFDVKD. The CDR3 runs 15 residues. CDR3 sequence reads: CATSVLHGRGGEQFF. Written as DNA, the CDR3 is TGTGCCACCAGTGTACTCCACGGGAGGGGCGGTGAGCAGTTCTTC.

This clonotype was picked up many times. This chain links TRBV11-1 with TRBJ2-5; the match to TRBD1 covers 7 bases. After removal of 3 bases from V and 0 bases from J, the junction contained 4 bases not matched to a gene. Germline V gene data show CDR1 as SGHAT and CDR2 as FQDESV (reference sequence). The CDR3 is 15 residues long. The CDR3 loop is CASSFGTAYQETQYF. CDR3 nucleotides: TGTGCCAGCAGCTTCGGGACAGCCTACCAAGAGACCCAGTACTTC.

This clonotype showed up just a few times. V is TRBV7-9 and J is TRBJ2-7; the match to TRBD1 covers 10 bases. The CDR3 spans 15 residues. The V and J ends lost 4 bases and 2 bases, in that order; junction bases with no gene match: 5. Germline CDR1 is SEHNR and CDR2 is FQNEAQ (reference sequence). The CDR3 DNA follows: TGTGCCAGCAGCTCAGGACAGGGGGGGCCCTACGAGCAGTACTTC. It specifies CASSSGQGGPYEQYF.

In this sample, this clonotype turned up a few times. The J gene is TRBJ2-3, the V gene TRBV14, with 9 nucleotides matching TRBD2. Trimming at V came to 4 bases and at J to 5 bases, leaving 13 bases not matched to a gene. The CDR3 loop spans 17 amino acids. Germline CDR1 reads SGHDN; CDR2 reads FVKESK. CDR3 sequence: CASSPGFEREVVDTQYF. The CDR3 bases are TGTGCCAGCAGCCCGGGGTTTGAGCGGGAGGTGGTAGATACGCAGTATTTT. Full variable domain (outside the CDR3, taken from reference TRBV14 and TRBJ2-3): EAGVTQFPSHSVIEKGQTVTLRCDPISGHDNLYWYRRVMGKEIKFLLHFVKESKQDESGMPNNRFLAERTGGTYSTLKVQPAELEDSGVYFCASSPGFEREVVDTQYFGPGTRLTVL.

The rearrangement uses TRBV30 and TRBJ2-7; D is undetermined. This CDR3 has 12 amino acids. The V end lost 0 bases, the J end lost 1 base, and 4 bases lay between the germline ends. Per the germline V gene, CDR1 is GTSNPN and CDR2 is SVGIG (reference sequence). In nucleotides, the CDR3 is TGTGCCTGGAGTGTGGGGTCCTACGAGCAGTACTTC. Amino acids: CAWSVGSYEQYF.

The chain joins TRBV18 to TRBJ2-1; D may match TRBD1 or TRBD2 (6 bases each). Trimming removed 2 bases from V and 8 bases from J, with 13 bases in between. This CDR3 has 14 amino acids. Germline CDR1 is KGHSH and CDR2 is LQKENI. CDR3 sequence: CASSPGAGGDEQFF. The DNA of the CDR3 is TGTGCCAGCTCACCAGGGGCCGGGGGCGATGAGCAGTTCTTC.

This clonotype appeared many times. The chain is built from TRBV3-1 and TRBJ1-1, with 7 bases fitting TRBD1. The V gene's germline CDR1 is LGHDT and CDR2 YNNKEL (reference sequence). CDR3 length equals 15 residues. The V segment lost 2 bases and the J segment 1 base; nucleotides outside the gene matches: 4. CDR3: CASSQRDRENTEAFF. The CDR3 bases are TGTGCCAGCAGCCAAAGGGACAGAGAGAACACTGAAGCTTTCTTT.

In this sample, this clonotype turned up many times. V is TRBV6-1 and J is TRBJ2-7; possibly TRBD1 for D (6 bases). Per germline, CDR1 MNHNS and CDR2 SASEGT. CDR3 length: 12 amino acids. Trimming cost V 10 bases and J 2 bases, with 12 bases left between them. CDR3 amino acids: CATRQETYEQYF. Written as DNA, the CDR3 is TGTGCCACCCGACAGGAGACCTACGAGCAGTACTTC.

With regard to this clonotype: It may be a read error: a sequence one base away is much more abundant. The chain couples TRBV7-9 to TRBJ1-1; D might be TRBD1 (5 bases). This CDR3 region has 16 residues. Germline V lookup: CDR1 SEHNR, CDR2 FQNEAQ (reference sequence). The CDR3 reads CVSSSIDRYADTEAFF. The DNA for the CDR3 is TGTGTCAGCAGCTCCATTGACAGATACGCGGACACTGAAGCTTTCTTT.

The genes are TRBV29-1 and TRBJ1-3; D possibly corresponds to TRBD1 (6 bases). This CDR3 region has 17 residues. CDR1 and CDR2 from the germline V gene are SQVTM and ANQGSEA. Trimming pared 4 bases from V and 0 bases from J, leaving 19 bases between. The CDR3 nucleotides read TGCAGCGTTGGGATGGGACAAGGCCCTAGCTCTGGAAACACCATATATTTT. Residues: CSVGMGQGPSSGNTIYF.

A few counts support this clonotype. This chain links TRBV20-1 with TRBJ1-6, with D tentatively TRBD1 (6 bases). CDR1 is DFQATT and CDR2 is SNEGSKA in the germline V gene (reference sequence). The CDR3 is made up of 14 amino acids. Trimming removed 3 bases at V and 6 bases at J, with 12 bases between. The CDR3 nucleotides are TGCAGTGCTAGTCCCGGGGGCCCTAATTCACCCCTCCACTTT. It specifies CSASPGGPNSPLHF.

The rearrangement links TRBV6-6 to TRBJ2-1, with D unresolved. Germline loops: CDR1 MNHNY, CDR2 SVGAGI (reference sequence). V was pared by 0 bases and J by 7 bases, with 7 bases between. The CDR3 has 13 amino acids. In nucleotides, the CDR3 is TGTGCCAGCAGTTACTCCCCCGAGAATGAGCAGTTCTTC. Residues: CASSYSPENEQFF.

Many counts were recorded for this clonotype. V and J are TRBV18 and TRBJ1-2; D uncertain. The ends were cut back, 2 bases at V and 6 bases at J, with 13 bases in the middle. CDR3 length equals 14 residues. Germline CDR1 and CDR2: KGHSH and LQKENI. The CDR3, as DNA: TGTGCCAGCTCACCAAGAGCAGGAATTGATGGCTACACCTTC. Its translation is CASSPRAGIDGYTF.

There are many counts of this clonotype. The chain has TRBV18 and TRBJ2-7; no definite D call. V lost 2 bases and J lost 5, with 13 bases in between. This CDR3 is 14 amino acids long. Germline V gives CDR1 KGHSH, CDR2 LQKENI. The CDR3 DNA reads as TGTGCCAGCTCACCAAGTTGGGGTATCGACGAGCAGTACTTC. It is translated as CASSPSWGIDEQYF.

The CDR3 here is CASSRMEGQPQHF. The CDR3 DNA sequence: TGTGCCAGCAGCCGGATGGAAGGTCAGCCCCAGCATTTT. The chain joins TRBV7-9 to TRBJ1-5; D unresolved. The CDR3 is 13 amino acids. Germline lookup yields CDR1 SEHNR and CDR2 FQNEAQ (reference sequence). V shed 5 bases and J shed 6 bases, with 11 bases lying between them.

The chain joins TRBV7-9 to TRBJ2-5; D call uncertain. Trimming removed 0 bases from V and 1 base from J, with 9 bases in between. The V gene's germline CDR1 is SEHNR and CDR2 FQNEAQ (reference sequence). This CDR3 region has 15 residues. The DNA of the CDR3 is TGTGCCAGCAGCTTAGCGAAGGCAGGCCAAGAGACCCAGTACTTC. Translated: CASSLAKAGQETQYF.

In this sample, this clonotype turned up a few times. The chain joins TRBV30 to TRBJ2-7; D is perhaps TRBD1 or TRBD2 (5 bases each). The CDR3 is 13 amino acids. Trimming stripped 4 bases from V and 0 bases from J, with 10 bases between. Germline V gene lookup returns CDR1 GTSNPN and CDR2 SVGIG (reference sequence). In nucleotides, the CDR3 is TGTGCCTGGACTGGGACCAGCTCCTACGAGCAGTACTTC. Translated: CAWTGTSSYEQYF.

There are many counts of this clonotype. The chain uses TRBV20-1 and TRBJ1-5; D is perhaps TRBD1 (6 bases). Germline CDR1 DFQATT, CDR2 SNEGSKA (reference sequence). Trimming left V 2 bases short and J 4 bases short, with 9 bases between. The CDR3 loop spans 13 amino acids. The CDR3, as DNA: TGCAGTGCTAGACGAGGGGGGAATCAGCCCCAGCATTTT. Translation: CSARRGGNQPQHF.